This record covers a single T cell receptor beta chain. Its antigen specificity is not known. Nothing much larger sits one base from this clone, and base qualities are not available. From the cysteine up to the phenylalanine, the CDR3 has a length of 11 residues. Only the CDR3 portion is preserved as DNA: 33 bases, with reading frame beginning at the first base. CDR1 ENHRY and CDR2 SYGVKD are derived from the germline V gene. The V end loses 3 bases and the J end loses 5 bases, and a stretch of 5 bases separates them. The donors were healthy, HIV-negative adults who had no recently reported acute infections or vaccinations. Only Caucasian adults living in Nashville, Tennessee, USA were represented among the donors. CD4+ T cells were enriched by magnetic negative selection, after which naive cells were positively selected on CD45RA and the negative fraction was taken as the memory subset. Blood was obtained by leukapheresis, after which PBMCs were separated by Ficoll-Histopaque density gradient centrifugation and cryopreserved in liquid nitrogen vapor phase. Analytical flow cytometry was used to check the purity and quantity of each magnetically sorted T cell population. Genomic DNA was isolated from every sorted fraction and measured by UV absorbance on a Nanodrop 2000c.

The data stem from a study of shared clonotypes between healthy human individuals (TCRdb year 2020). Turning to the overall study: The cohort comprised two women and a few men aged 18 to 49 years. For each donor, three plates each were used for CD4 naive and CD4 memory, two plates were used for CD8 naive, and one plate was used for CD8 memory. The study deeply sequenced blood TCR repertoires of roughly five healthy adults to estimate repertoire size and the extent of clonotype sharing between individuals. Libraries were prepared and TCR repertoires were sequenced by different laboratories using diverse techniques, in order to increase sequencing depth and limit assay-specific biases. Between about 0.9 and 10 billion PBMCs per donor were obtained by leukapheresis. Broad study findings and their caveats: Larger estimated clonotype richness was generally found for naive subsets than for memory subsets. Even with the large sequencing depth, rarefaction of the sorted-subset datasets indicated that sequencing was incomplete. Sampling was restricted to blood, and TCR repertoires in tissues likely differ from the TCR repertoires found in blood. Based on pairwise subsampling, the degree of clonotype sharing among donors was expected to be affected by sequencing depth. Compared with non-shared clonotypes, the clonotypes found in all four sorted-subset donors had higher generation probabilities. Because the study included only a small number of donors, the genetic and exposure-history diversity represented was limited. Sharing across a handful of donors was observed for around 5% of naive CD4, under 4% of naive CD8, over 2% of memory CD4, and roughly 0.4% of memory CD8 clonotypes.

Using the deep immunoSEQ assay, TCR CDR3 regions were amplified from genomic DNA by multiplex PCR. Extracted genomic DNA from each cell subset was spread evenly across all wells of several immunoSEQ 96-well plates, with each plate serving as a replicate. For sorted subsets, around 0.2 ug of genomic DNA, equivalent to around 29,000 T cell genomes, went into each replicate PCR. The purified libraries were quantified using a Qubit 3.0 fluorometer, sized with a Bioanalyzer 2100, and then quantified again using the KAPA Library Quantification kit. A separate single-read 150-cycle Illumina NextSeq 550 flow cell was used to sequence each immunoSEQ 96-well plate. The original methods were these. The immunoSEQ output contained only junctional sequences without quality scores, so filtering could not match that applied to full-length reads. Sequences were annotated with PyIR, a Python wrapper for IgBLAST v1.9, and V/J genes and CDR3 were assigned using IMGT germline references. Reads were filtered out if the reads had weak V/J assignments (E-value above 1e-6), no CDR3, stop codons, out-of-frame junctions, or ambiguous translated residues. V3J clonotypes were defined as sequences sharing an identical inferred V gene, J gene, and CDR3 amino acid sequence. Percentage overlap between repertoires was calculated by dividing the number of shared unique clonotypes by the size of the smaller repertoire. Repertoire richness was assessed with RTK rarefaction, the Chao1 estimator, and Recon v2.1 estimates of unobserved clonotypes. Generation probabilities were computed with OLGA for all TCRbeta clonotypes obtained by the gDNA method from several donors. The clones in this table, taken by TCRdb from immuneACCESS, are in-frame only. Not every clone is retained; where verified, under half of the shortfall comes from an unresolved V gene, and the cause of the rest is unknown. That table is the source of V, J and clone size, and D and trimming were worked out from the DNA. Across this sample there are around 720,000 clones, with around four fifths seen only once. The ten largest account for 1.5% to 2% of the sample.

The TCR sequence derives from a woman aged 30 to 39 in good health. The chain employs TRBV10-3 and TRBJ2-7; possibly the D gene is TRBD1, per 5 matching bases. The material sequenced was memory CD4+ T cells sorted from blood. The meaning of the sample's cell subset or site label: CD45RA-negative fraction. Read as DNA, the sequence is TGTGCCATCAGTGACAGGGACGAGCAGTACTTC. This sequence encodes CAISDRDEQYF.